This T cell receptor beta chain was recorded in a study of CD8+CD57+ T cells in acquired aplastic anemia. About the research overall: The mean DNA yield obtained from sorted CD4+ and CD8+ cells came to approximately 3.2 ug.

Patients who underwent sequencing had shown CD8+CD57+ cell expansion by flow cytometry. No patient had been given any therapy when blood was sampled. The sample holds many counts of this clonotype. Researchers used genomic DNA as the template to profile TCR beta VDJ and CDR3. One entry per CDR3 protein results from TCRdb running MiXCR on the reads. There are about 180,000 distinct CDR3 sequences in the sample; roughly half occur only once, and 1.8% lies in the top ten. Germline trimming cut 4 bases from V and 3 bases from J; bases unmatched to any gene: 8. The CDR3 is 16 amino acids. From germline, CDR1 is MNHNS and CDR2 SASEGT.

Sequenced material: sorted CD4+, CD8+, or CD8+CD57+ T cells (not recorded which) from PBMCs. This chain uses TRBV6-1 with TRBJ2-3; 9 positions agree with TRBD2. This sequence was found in a human donor with aplastic anemia. The CDR3 spells CASSVTSGLGTDTQYF. The CDR3 DNA follows: TGTGCCAGCAGTGTAACTAGCGGGTTAGGGACAGATACGCAGTATTTT.